The sample holds a few counts of the clone carrying this TCR beta chain. This sample was taken from a study of chemoradiotherapy in HPV16-positive cancers. Looking at the study overall: Candidate HPV-specific clones and shared TCR motifs came from two HPV16-positive patients.

V was pared by 2 bases and J by 2 bases, with 10 bases between. There are 14 residues in the CDR3. Germline values: CDR1 SNHLY, CDR2 FYNNEI. TCRdb keeps only in-frame clones here, not all; method: immunoSEQ multiplex PCR. The sample has roughly 13,000 clones; about two thirds are singletons. This specimen was taken from a patient who underwent chemoradiotherapy. The clonotype originates from a human donor with HPV-associated anogenital cancer. The rearrangement links TRBV2 to TRBJ2-7, with D possibly matching TRBD2 (6 bases). The CDR3: CASSELGEAYEQYF. CDR3 DNA: TGTGCCAGCAGTGAACTGGGGGAGGCCTACGAGCAGTACTTC. Full variable domain (outside the CDR3, taken from reference TRBV2 and TRBJ2-7): EPEVTQTPSHQVTQMGQEVILRCVPISNHLYFYWYRQILGQKVEFLVSFYNNEISEKSEIFDDQFSVERPDGSNFTLKIRSTKLEDSAMYFCASSELGEAYEQYFGPGTRLTVT.